This T cell receptor (beta chain) was sequenced during a study of radiotherapy plus CTLA-4 blockade in lung cancer. Study information: There were objective responses in 18% of patients, and 30% to 35% had disease control.

The V end was cut by 7 bases, the J end by 2 bases, with 15 bases between. This CDR3 has 13 amino acids. Looked up from germline, CDR1 is SQVTM and CDR2 is ANQGSEA. Broader study findings: Subsequent to radiotherapy plus ipilimumab, tumor-derived TCR clones underwent expansion in blood.

Ipilimumab-mediated CTLA-4 blockade plus focal radiation was given to patients having chemo-refractory metastatic non-small-cell lung cancer. Clones were read by immunoSEQ multiplex PCR, and TCRdb kept only the in-frame ones, dropping some. The sample records about 60,000 clones, 77% being singletons. A word on this clone: Its antigen is undetermined.

The chain uses TRBV29-1 and TRBJ2-7; maybe TRBD1 (7 bases). The TCR sequence derives from a human donor with non-small cell lung cancer who had a partial response to radiotherapy plus ipilimumab. The material was peripheral blood, obtained from a patient treated with radiotherapy plus ipilimumab. This CDR3 reads CSAHRGGTYEQYF. The CDR3 region has the DNA TGCAGCGCCCACAGGGGAGGCACCTACGAGCAGTACTTC.